This is a list of T cell receptor beta chains from one sample in a study of cytomegalovirus exposure and HLA in healthy donors. The repertoire was sequenced with immunoSEQ multiplex PCR; TCRdb's copy has only in-frame clones and lacks some. The sample records 140,000 or so clones, more than 70% being singletons. The sequenced material came from PBMCs. These receptors were taken from a woman in her 40s in good health and CMV-seronegative. Both conserved end residues are part of each CDR3. The D gene is left open where the match is weak. Expanded clones are given a class, and other clones once, few, many or no size at all.

D: TRBD2
size: NA
V: TRBV6-1
J: TRBJ2-5
DNA: TGTGCCAGTTCCTCGGCGGGGGGAAACCTGAAGACCCAGTACTTC
CDR3: CASSSAGGNLKTQYF

D: TRBD1
size: NA
V: TRBV4-2
J: TRBJ2-6
DNA: TGTGCCAGCAGCCAACAACGATGGACAGGCCCCTCTGGGGCCAACGTCCTGACTTTC
CDR3: CASSQQRWTGPSGANVLTF

D: TRBD2
size: NA
V: TRBV11-3
J: TRBJ2-1
DNA: TGTGCCAGCAGCGCCAGCGGGAGGGGGGACAATGAGCAGTTCTTC
CDR3: CASSASGRGDNEQFF

D: NA
size: NA
V: TRBV6-5
J: TRBJ1-2
DNA: TGTGCCAGCAGTTACGGGCAGGGCGAGAACTATGGCTACACCTTC
CDR3: CASSYGQGENYGYTF

D: NA
size: NA
V: TRBV9
J: TRBJ1-6
DNA: TGTGCCAGCAGCGTAGATCAAGGTCGGGGATCACCCCTCCACTTT
CDR3: CASSVDQGRGSPLHF

D: TRBD2
size: NA
V: TRBV18
J: TRBJ2-1
DNA: TGTGCCAGCTCAATACGAGGCGGGAGTGTATATGAGCAGTTCTTC
CDR3: CASSIRGGSVYEQFF

D: NA
size: NA
V: TRBV29-1
J: TRBJ1-1
DNA: TGCAGCGTTGGAGGGAACCCGGGGACTGAAGCTTTCTTT
CDR3: CSVGGNPGTEAFF

D: NA
size: NA
V: TRBV5-4
J: TRBJ2-2
DNA: TGTGCCAGCAGCTTGGCCAGGGACACCGGGGAGCTGTTTTTT
CDR3: CASSLARDTGELFF

D: NA
size: NA
V: TRBV18
J: TRBJ1-2
DNA: TGTGCCAGCTCACCGCCAACCGGTGCCAATGGCTACACCTTC
CDR3: CASSPPTGANGYTF

D: NA
size: NA
V: TRBV10-3
J: TRBJ1-2
DNA: TGTGCCATCAGTGAGTCTGCGCCAACCTATGGCTACACCTTC
CDR3: CAISESAPTYGYTF

D: TRBD2
size: NA
V: TRBV30
J: TRBJ2-1
DNA: TGTGCCTGGAGTGCCCAACGGACTAGCGGACACAATGAGCAGTTCTTC
CDR3: CAWSAQRTSGHNEQFF

D: NA
size: NA
V: TRBV19
J: TRBJ1-5
DNA: TGTGCCACCGGGGAGGGCGAATACAATCAGCCCCAGCATTTT
CDR3: CATGEGEYNQPQHF

D: NA
size: NA
V: TRBV10-3
J: TRBJ1-2
DNA: TGTGCCATCAGTGAGTCGACAGGTAGCTATGGCTACACCTTC
CDR3: CAISESTGSYGYTF

D: TRBD1
size: few
V: TRBV9
J: TRBJ1-4
DNA: TGTGCCAGCAGCGTGGGGACAGGGGTTTTGGAAAAACTGTTTTTT
CDR3: CASSVGTGVLEKLFF

D: NA
size: few
V: TRBV14
J: TRBJ1-1
DNA: TGTGCCAGCAGCCCTCGGCAGGGGATATTAAGGAACACTGAAGCTTTCTTT
CDR3: CASSPRQGILRNTEAFF

D: TRBD1
size: NA
V: TRBV28
J: TRBJ1-2
DNA: TGTGCCAGCGGGGAACAGGGGTCCTTTAACTATGGCTACACCTTC
CDR3: CASGEQGSFNYGYTF

D: NA
size: once
V: TRBV14
J: TRBJ1-1
DNA: TGTGCCAGCAGCTTTCGACGAGGCGCTGAAGCTTTCTTT
CDR3: CASSFRRGAEAFF

D: NA
size: few
V: TRBV28
J: TRBJ1-4
DNA: TGTGCCGGTCAACGGGGGGCCGTCGGAAAACTGTTTTTT
CDR3: CAGQRGAVGKLFF

D: NA
size: once
V: TRBV7-8
J: TRBJ1-2
DNA: TGTGCCAGCAGCTTAGGGGAGGGTCGGAACTATGGCTACACCTTC
CDR3: CASSLGEGRNYGYTF

D: TRBD1
size: NA
V: TRBV5-1
J: TRBJ2-5
DNA: TGCGCCAGCAGCTTGGAGGGGACAGGGCTGGAGACCCAGTACTTC
CDR3: CASSLEGTGLETQYF

D: NA
size: NA
V: TRBV6-1
J: TRBJ1-2
DNA: TGTGCCAGCAGGAGCAGGGGAGCGGATGGCTACACCTTC
CDR3: CASRSRGADGYTF

D: NA
size: NA
V: TRBV4-1
J: TRBJ2-6
DNA: TGCGCCAGCAGCCCGCGATTCCGGGAGTTCTCTGGGGCCAACGTCCTGACTTTC
CDR3: CASSPRFREFSGANVLTF

D: TRBD1
size: NA
V: TRBV6-1
J: TRBJ2-7
DNA: TGTGCCAGCAGTGAATACCCGGACAGGGTAAGAGAGCAGTACTTC
CDR3: CASSEYPDRVREQYF

D: NA
size: NA
V: TRBV6-5
J: TRBJ1-1
DNA: TGTGCCAGCAGTTACACCGGGATAATGAACACTGAAGCTTTCTTT
CDR3: CASSYTGIMNTEAFF

D: TRBD1
size: NA
V: TRBV7-9
J: TRBJ1-1
DNA: TGTTCCAGCAGCTATTCCACAGGGGGCTGGACTGAAGCTTTCTTT
CDR3: CSSSYSTGGWTEAFF

D: NA
size: NA
V: TRBV7-8
J: TRBJ2-7
DNA: TGTGCCAGCAGTTTTTACAGGGAATCCGAGCAGTACTTC
CDR3: CASSFYRESEQYF

D: NA
size: NA
V: TRBV27
J: TRBJ1-1
DNA: TGTGCCAGCAGTTTGGTAGCAGCCCGGACTGAAGCTTTCTTT
CDR3: CASSLVAARTEAFF

D: TRBD1
size: NA
V: TRBV13
J: TRBJ1-4
DNA: TGTGCCAGCAGCCCAAGCAGGGGGCCCAATGAAAAACTGTTTTTT
CDR3: CASSPSRGPNEKLFF

D: NA
size: NA
V: TRBV5-4
J: TRBJ1-2
DNA: TGTGCCAGCAGCGCCCCGGGACACTACTATGGCTACACCTTC
CDR3: CASSAPGHYYGYTF

D: TRBD2
size: NA
V: TRBV5-4
J: TRBJ2-2
DNA: TGTGCCAGCAGCACCCGGGGCGGGGGGGCTTTAACCGGGGAGCTGTTTTTT
CDR3: CASSTRGGGALTGELFF

D: NA
size: NA
V: TRBV2
J: TRBJ1-6
DNA: TGTGCCAGCATCTCGTGGGAGTCACCCCTCCACTTT
CDR3: CASISWESPLHF

D: TRBD1
size: NA
V: TRBV5-5
J: TRBJ1-5
DNA: TGTGCCAGCAGCCGCGTGAGGACAGGGCTGATCAGGCCCCAGCATTTT
CDR3: CASSRVRTGLIRPQHF

D: TRBD1
size: NA
V: TRBV6-1
J: TRBJ1-1
DNA: TGTGCCAGCAGTGAACAAAGTCTTACAGGGGGCTACACTGAAGCTTTCTTT
CDR3: CASSEQSLTGGYTEAFF

D: NA
size: NA
V: TRBV6-1
J: TRBJ1-1
DNA: TGTGCCAGCAGTCCTGCAGGGATGGCTGAAGCTTTCTTT
CDR3: CASSPAGMAEAFF

D: TRBD1
size: NA
V: TRBV14
J: TRBJ1-1
DNA: TGTGCCAGCAGCCAAGAAGCCAGGGGGCGAGCTTTCTTT
CDR3: CASSQEARGRAFF

D: TRBD2
size: NA
V: TRBV5-4
J: TRBJ2-1
DNA: TGTGCCAGCAGCTTGGGAGCGGGGGGCAATGAGCAGTTCTTC
CDR3: CASSLGAGGNEQFF

D: TRBD1
size: NA
V: TRBV2
J: TRBJ1-2
DNA: TGTGCCAGCAGGGGGACAGTACGAGGCTACACCTTC
CDR3: CASRGTVRGYTF

D: NA
size: few
V: TRBV6-5
J: TRBJ1-4
DNA: TGTGCCAGCACCAATAGCGGGGCCCCCGCGGGTGGACTGTTTTTT
CDR3: CASTNSGAPAGGLFF

D: NA
size: once
V: TRBV7-2
J: TRBJ1-2
DNA: TGTGCCAGCAGCATCGGTCCAGGGGACTATGGCTACACCTTC
CDR3: CASSIGPGDYGYTF

D: NA
size: NA
V: TRBV12-2
J: TRBJ2-6
DNA: TGTGCAAGTCGCAGACAGCTCTCTGGGGCCAACGTCCTGACTTTC
CDR3: CASRRQLSGANVLTF

D: NA
size: NA
V: TRBV5-1
J: TRBJ2-2
DNA: TGCGCCAGCAGCTTGGACACAAACGACGGGAGGGAGCTGTTTTTT
CDR3: CASSLDTNDGRELFF

D: NA
size: NA
V: TRBV6-5
J: TRBJ1-3
DNA: TGTGCCAGCAGTTGGGGGCTCCATGGAAACACCATATATTTT
CDR3: CASSWGLHGNTIYF

D: NA
size: NA
V: TRBV2
J: TRBJ1-2
DNA: TGTGCCAGCAGCCCGTACTCAGGGGCCAAGGAGGATGGCTACACCTTC
CDR3: CASSPYSGAKEDGYTF

D: NA
size: NA
V: TRBV6-1
J: TRBJ2-1
DNA: TGTGCCAGCAGTGAAGGGAGAGACAATGAGCAGTTCTTC
CDR3: CASSEGRDNEQFF

D: NA
size: few
V: TRBV2
J: TRBJ1-5
DNA: TGTGCCAGCACGATGGAGGCCACGAGTGTGTCTCCCCAGCATTTT
CDR3: CASTMEATSVSPQHF